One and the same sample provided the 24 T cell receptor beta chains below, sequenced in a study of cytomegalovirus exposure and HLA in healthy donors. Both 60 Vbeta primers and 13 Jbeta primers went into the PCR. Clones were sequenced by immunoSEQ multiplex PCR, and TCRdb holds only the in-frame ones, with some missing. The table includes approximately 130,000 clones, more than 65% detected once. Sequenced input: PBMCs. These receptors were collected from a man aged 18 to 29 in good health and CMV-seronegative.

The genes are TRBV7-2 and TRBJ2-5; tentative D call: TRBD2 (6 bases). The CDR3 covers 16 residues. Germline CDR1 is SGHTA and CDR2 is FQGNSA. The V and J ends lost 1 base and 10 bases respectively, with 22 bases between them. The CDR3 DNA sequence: TGTGCCAGCAGCTTAGGGGTTGGGCGGGGACTCCTAGACCAGTACTTC. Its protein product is CASSLGVGRGLLDQYF.

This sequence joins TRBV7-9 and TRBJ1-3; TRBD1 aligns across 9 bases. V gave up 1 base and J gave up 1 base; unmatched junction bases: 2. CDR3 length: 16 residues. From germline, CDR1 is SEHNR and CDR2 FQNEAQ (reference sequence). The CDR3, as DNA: TGTGCCAGCAGCTTAGGGACAGGGGCTTCTGGAAACACCATATATTTT. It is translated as CASSLGTGASGNTIYF.

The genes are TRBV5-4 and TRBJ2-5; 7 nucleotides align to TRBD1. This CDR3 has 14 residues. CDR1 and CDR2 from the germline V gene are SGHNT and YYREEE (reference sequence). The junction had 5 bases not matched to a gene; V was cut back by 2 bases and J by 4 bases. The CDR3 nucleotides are TGTGCCAGCAGCTTCTGGACAGGATCAGAGACCCAGTACTTC. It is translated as CASSFWTGSETQYF.

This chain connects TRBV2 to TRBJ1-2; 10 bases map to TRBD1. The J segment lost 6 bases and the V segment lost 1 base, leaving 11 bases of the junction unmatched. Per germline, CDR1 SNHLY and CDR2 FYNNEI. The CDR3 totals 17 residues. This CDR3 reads CASSEVDRGGNLNGYTF. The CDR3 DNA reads TGTGCCAGCAGTGAAGTGGACAGGGGGGGGAACCTGAATGGCTACACCTTC.

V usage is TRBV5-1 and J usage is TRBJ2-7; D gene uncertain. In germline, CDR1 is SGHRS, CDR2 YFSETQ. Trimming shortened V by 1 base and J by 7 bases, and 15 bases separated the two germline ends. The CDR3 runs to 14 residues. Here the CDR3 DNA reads TGCGCCAGCAGCTTGACGAGTGCCTCCTTAGAGCAGTACTTC. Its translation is CASSLTSASLEQYF.

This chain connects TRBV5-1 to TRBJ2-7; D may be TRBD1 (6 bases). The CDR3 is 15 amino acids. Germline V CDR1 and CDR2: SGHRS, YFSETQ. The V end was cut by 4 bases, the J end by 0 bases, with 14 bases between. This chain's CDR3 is CASSPRQGSSYEQYF. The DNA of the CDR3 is TGCGCCAGCAGCCCGCGGCAGGGGAGCTCCTACGAGCAGTACTTC.

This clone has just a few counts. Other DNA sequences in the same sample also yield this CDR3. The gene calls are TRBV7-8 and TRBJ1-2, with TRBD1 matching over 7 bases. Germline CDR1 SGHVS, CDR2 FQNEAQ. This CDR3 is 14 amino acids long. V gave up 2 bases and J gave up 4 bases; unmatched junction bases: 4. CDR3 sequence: CASSLRDSTYGYTF. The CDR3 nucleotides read TGTGCCAGCAGCTTACGGGACAGCACCTATGGCTACACCTTC.

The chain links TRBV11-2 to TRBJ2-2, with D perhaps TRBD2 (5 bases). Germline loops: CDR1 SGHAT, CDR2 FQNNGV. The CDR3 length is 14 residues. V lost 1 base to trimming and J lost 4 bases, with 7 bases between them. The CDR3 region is CASSLAGFTGELFF. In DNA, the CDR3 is TGTGCCAGCAGCTTAGCGGGGTTCACCGGGGAGCTGTTTTTT.

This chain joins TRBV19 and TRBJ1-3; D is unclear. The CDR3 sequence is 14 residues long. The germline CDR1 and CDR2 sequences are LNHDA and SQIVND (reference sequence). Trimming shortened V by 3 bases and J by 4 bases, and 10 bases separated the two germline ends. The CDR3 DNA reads TGTGCCAGTAGTATGACAACAGTCGGAAACACCATATATTTT. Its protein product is CASSMTTVGNTIYF.

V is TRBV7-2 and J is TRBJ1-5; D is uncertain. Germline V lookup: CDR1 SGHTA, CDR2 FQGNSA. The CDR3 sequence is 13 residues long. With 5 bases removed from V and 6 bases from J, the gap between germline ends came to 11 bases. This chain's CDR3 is CASSTLEGQPQHF. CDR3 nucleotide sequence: TGTGCCAGCAGCACCTTGGAGGGTCAGCCCCAGCATTTT.

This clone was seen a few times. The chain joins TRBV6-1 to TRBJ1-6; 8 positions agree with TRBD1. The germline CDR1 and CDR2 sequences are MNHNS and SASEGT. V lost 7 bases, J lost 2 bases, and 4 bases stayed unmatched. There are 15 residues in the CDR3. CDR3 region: CASTSDRAYNSPLHF. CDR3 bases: TGTGCCAGCACCTCGGACAGGGCCTATAATTCACCCCTCCACTTT.

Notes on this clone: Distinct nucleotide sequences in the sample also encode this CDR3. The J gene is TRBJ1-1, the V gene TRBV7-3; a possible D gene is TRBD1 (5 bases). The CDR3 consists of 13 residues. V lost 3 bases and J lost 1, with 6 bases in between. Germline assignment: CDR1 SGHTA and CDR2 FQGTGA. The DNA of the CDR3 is TGTGCCAGCAGCTTGGGGCAGAACACTGAAGCTTTCTTT. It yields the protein CASSLGQNTEAFF.

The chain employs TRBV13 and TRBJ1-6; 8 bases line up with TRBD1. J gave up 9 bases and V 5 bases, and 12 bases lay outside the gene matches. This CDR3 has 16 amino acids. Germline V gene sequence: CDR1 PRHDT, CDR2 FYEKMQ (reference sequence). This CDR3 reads CASSAQGAPPSSPLHF. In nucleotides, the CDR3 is TGTGCCAGCAGCGCCCAGGGGGCCCCTCCGTCTTCACCCCTCCACTTT. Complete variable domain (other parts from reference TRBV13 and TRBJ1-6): AAGVIQSPRHLIKEKRETATLKCYPIPRHDTVYWYQQGPGQDPQFLISFYEKMQSDKGSIPDRFSAQQFSDYHSELNMSSLELGDSALYFCASSAQGAPPSSPLHFGNGTRLTVT.

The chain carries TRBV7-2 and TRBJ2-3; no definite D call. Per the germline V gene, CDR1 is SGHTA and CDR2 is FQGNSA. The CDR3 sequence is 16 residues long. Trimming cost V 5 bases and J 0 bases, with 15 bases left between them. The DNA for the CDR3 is TGTGCCAGCAGCCCCCGACACTCGTCTAGCACAGATACGCAGTATTTT. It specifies CASSPRHSSSTDTQYF.

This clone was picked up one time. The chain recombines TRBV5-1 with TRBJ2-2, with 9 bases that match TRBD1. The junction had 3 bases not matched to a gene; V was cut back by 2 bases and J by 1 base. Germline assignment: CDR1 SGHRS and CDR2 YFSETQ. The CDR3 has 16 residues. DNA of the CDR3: TGCGCCAGCAGCTTCCGGACAGGGGTGAACACCGGGGAGCTGTTTTTT. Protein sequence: CASSFRTGVNTGELFF.

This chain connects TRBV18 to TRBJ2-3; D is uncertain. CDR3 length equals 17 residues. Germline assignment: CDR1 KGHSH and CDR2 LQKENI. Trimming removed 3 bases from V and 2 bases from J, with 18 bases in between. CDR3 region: CASSPSAGSDATDTQYF. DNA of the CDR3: TGTGCCAGCTCACCCTCGGCTGGCAGCGACGCCACAGATACGCAGTATTTT.

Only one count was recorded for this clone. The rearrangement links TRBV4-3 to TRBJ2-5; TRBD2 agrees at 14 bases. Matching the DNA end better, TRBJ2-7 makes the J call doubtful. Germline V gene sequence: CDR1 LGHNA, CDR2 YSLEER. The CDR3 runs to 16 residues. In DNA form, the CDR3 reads TGCGCCAGCAGCCAGACTAGCGGGGGGGCCTTCTACGAGCAGTACTTC. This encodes CASSQTSGGAFYEQYF.

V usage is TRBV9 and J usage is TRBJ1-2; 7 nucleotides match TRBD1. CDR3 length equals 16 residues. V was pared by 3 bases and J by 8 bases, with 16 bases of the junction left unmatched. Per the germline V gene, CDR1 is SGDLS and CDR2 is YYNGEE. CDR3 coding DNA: TGTGCCAGCAGCGCACCAACCGGGACAGCTATAGAAGGCTACACCTTC. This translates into CASSAPTGTAIEGYTF.

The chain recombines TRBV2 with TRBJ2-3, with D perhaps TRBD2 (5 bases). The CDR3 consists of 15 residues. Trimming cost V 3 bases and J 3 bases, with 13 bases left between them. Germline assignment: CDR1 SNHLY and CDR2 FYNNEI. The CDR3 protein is CASSDVRVRTDTQYF. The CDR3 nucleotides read TGTGCCAGCAGTGATGTGCGGGTTCGAACAGATACGCAGTATTTT.

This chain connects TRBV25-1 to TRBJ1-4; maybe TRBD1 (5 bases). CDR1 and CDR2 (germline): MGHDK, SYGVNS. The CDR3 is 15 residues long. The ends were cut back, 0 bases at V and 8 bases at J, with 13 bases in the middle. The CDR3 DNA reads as TGTGCCAGCAGTGAATATCCGGACAAAAGGGAAAAACTGTTTTTT. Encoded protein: CASSEYPDKREKLFF.

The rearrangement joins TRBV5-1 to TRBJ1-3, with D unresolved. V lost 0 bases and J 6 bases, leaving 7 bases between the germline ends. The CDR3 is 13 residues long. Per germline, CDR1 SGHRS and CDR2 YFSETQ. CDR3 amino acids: CASSLGGENTIYF. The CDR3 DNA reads TGCGCCAGCAGCTTGGGCGGGGAAAACACCATATATTTT.

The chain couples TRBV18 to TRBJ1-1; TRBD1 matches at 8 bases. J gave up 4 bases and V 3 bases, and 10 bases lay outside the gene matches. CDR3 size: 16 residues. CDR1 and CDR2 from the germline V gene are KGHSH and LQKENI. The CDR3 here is CASSPETGAFGTEAFF. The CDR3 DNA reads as TGTGCCAGCTCACCGGAGACAGGGGCTTTTGGCACTGAAGCTTTCTTT. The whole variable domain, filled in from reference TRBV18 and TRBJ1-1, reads NAGVMQNPRHLVRRRGQEARLRCSPMKGHSHVYWYRQLPEEGLKFMVYLQKENIIDESGMPKERFSAEFPKEGPSILRIQQVVRGDSAAYFCASSPETGAFGTEAFFGQGTRLTVV.

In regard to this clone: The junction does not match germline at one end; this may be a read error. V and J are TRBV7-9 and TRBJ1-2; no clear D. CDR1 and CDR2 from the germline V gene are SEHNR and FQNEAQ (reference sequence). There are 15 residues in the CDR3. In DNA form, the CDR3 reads TGTTCCAGCAGCCCTATTGAGACTTTCAACTATGGCTACACCTTC. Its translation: CSSSPIETFNYGYTF.

CDR3 residues: CASSQQGAFTDTQYF. In nucleotides, the CDR3 is TGTGCCAGTAGCCAACAGGGGGCGTTTACAGATACGCAGTATTTT. The V gene is TRBV19, the J gene TRBJ2-3; 9 nucleotides agree with TRBD1. V shed 6 bases and J 3 bases; nucleotides not matched to a gene: 7. The germline gives CDR1 LNHDA, CDR2 SQIVND (reference sequence). The CDR3 totals 15 residues.